This T cell receptor (beta chain) was sequenced in a study of cytomegalovirus exposure and HLA in healthy donors. Study-wide results and caveats: A later analysis showed TCR association rates differing by HLA locus, peaking at DRB1 and lowest at HLA-C.

A note on this clone: As yet, its antigen is unknown.

Amplification used 60 Vbeta primers and 13 Jbeta primers. The table came from immunoSEQ multiplex PCR; TCRdb's copy has only in-frame clones and leaves some out. The sample has around 170,000 clones; over 70% are singletons. This clonotype was sampled from a woman between 35 and 50 years old in good health and CMV-seropositive. The sample was PBMCs.

The CDR3 sequence is CASSEAYNRGVTEAFF. The CDR3 coding sequence is TGTGCCAGCAGTGAAGCATATAACAGGGGAGTCACTGAAGCTTTCTTT. The V call is TRBV6-1, the J call TRBJ1-1, with 7 bases lining up with TRBD1. Losses at the gene ends were 0 bases for V and 4 bases for J; bases not matched to a gene: 8. This CDR3 comprises 16 residues. Germline V CDR1 and CDR2: MNHNS, SASEGT.